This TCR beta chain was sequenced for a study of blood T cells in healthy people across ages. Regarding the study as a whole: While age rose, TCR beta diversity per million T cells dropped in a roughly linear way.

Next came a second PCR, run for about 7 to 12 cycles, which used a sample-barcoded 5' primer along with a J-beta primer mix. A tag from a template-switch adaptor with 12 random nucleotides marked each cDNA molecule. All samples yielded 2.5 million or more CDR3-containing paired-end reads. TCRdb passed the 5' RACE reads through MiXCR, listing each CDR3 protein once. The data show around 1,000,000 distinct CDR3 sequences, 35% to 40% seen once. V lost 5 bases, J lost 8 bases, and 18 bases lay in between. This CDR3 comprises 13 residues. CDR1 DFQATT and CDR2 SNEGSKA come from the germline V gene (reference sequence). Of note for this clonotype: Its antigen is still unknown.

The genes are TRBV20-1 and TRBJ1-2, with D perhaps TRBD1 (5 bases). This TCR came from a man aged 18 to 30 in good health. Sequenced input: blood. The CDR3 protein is CSAPRTPGRGYTF. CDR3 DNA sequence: TGCAGTGCTCCCAGGACACCTGGTAGGGGCTACACCTTC.